The 30 T cell receptor beta chains listed next were all sequenced from one sample in a study of blood T cell repertoires in COVID-19. The table came from immunoSEQ multiplex PCR; TCRdb's copy has only in-frame clones and leaves some out. Of roughly 92,000 clones listed, around 87% are singletons. Sequencing used peripheral blood. The receptors shown here come from a woman aged 80 or older with acute or convalescent COVID-19.

The genes are TRBV3-1 (or the pseudogene TRBV3-2) and TRBJ2-1, with 9 bases matching TRBD2. Germline CDR1 LGHDT, CDR2 YNNKEL (reference sequence). The V segment lost 0 bases and the J segment 9 bases; nucleotides outside the gene matches: 12. This CDR3 spans 17 amino acids. The CDR3 loop reads CASSQEGLAGPPVEQFF. The CDR3 DNA reads as TGTGCCAGCAGCCAAGAGGGGCTAGCGGGGCCTCCGGTTGAGCAGTTCTTC.

The CDR3 region has the DNA TGTGCCAGTAGTATAGAAGGGACAGCTGCTAACTATGGCTACACCTTC. This gives the protein CASSIEGTAANYGYTF. The V gene is TRBV19, the J gene TRBJ1-2; TRBD1 matches at 7 bases. CDR3 length: 16 amino acids. Germline trimming cut 0 bases from V and 0 bases from J; bases unmatched to any gene: 4. Germline V gene sequence: CDR1 LNHDA, CDR2 SQIVND (reference sequence).

Only one count was recorded for this clone. CDR3: CASSSGQGVNYGYTF. CDR3 bases: TGTGCCAGCAGTTCGGGGCAGGGGGTCAACTATGGCTACACCTTC. The chain joins TRBV5-4 to TRBJ1-2, with 7 nucleotides matching TRBD1. Germline V gene data show CDR1 as SGHNT and CDR2 as YYREEE (reference sequence). J lost 2 bases, V lost 5 bases, and 9 bases had no gene match. The CDR3 runs to 15 residues.

This clone showed up just a few times. This chain joins TRBV30 and TRBJ2-1, with no clear D. Germline V lookup: CDR1 GTSNPN, CDR2 SVGIG (reference sequence). The CDR3 runs 13 residues. V was shortened by 4 bases and J by 1 base, with 8 bases between the two germline ends. The CDR3 DNA reads as TGTGCCTGGACGGGTCCTTCCTACAATGAGCAGTTCTTC. Translating it yields CAWTGPSYNEQFF.

The J gene is TRBJ2-1, the V gene TRBV27, with a possible D match to TRBD1 (6 bases). From germline, CDR1 is MNHEY and CDR2 SMNVEV (reference sequence). CDR3 length: 16 residues. The germline V and J ends were trimmed by 6 bases and 1 base, with 16 bases remaining between them. As DNA, the CDR3 is TGTGCCAGCAGGTCCGCCGGGACAACTTCCTACAATGAGCAGTTCTTC. It codes for CASRSAGTTSYNEQFF.

The chain is built from TRBV19 and TRBJ2-1; TRBD1 might be the D (6 bases). This CDR3 contains 16 residues. The germline CDR1 and CDR2 sequences are LNHDA and SQIVND (reference sequence). V was cut by 5 bases and J by 6 bases, with 20 bases left in between. For the CDR3, the DNA is TGTGCCAGTAGTGCCCCAGGACAGTCGAGGGGCAATGAGCAGTTCTTC. Its protein is CASSAPGQSRGNEQFF. The entire variable domain, with the rest obtained from reference TRBV19 and TRBJ2-1, is as follows: DGGITQSPKYLFRKEGQNVTLSCEQNLNHDAMYWYRQDPGQGLRLIYYSQIVNDFQKGDIAEGYSVSREKKESFPLTVTSAQKNPTAFYLCASSAPGQSRGNEQFFGPGTRLTVL.

V is TRBV5-5 and J is TRBJ2-2; no reliable D call. Per germline, CDR1 SGHKS and CDR2 YYEKEE (reference sequence). The CDR3 consists of 13 residues. Between the trimmed V and J ends, which lost 0 bases and 4 bases, there was a span of 4 bases. CDR3 sequence: CASSLAVTGELFF. CDR3 nucleotides: TGTGCCAGCAGCTTGGCGGTCACCGGGGAGCTGTTTTTT.

This chain links TRBV9 with TRBJ2-5; weak D call: TRBD2 (6 bases). CDR3 length: 15 amino acids. The germline V and J ends were trimmed by 4 bases and 1 base, with 14 bases remaining between them. Germline CDR1 is SGDLS and CDR2 is YYNGEE. CDR3 sequence reads: CASSSLAGIQETQYF. The DNA for the CDR3 is TGTGCCAGCAGCTCCCTGGCGGGGATCCAAGAGACCCAGTACTTC. The variable domain in full, completed from reference TRBV9 and TRBJ2-5, reads DSGVTQTPKHLITATGQRVTLRCSPRSGDLSVYWYQQSLDQGLQFLIQYYNGEERAKGNILERFSAQQFPDLHSELNLSSLELGDSALYFCASSSLAGIQETQYFGPGTRLLVL.

This rearrangement joins TRBV15 to TRBJ2-1, with TRBD2 matching 7 bases. This CDR3 spans 17 amino acids. The V segment lost 0 bases and the J segment 3 bases; nucleotides outside the gene matches: 8. Germline V gene data show CDR1 as LNHNV and CDR2 as YYDKDF (reference sequence). For the CDR3, the DNA is TGTGCCACCAGCAGAGAGTGGCTAGCGGAATTCTACAATGAGCAGTTCTTC. Translated, it gives CATSREWLAEFYNEQFF.

In this sample, this clone turned up a few times. The V call is TRBV5-1, the J call TRBJ2-1; 8 nucleotides align to TRBD2. This CDR3 is built from 15 residues. V lost 4 bases, J lost 2 bases, and 5 bases stayed unmatched. Germline V gene lookup returns CDR1 SGHRS and CDR2 YFSETQ. In DNA, the CDR3 is TGCGCCAGCAGCGAAAGCGGGAGTGCCTACAATGAGCAGTTCTTC. It translates to CASSESGSAYNEQFF.

This sequence joins TRBV5-1 and TRBJ2-2, with TRBD1 as a possible D gene (5 bases). Germline assignment: CDR1 SGHRS and CDR2 YFSETQ. This CDR3 has 15 residues. Trimming took off 6 bases at V and 2 bases at J, with 14 bases between the two ends. The CDR3 nucleotides read TGCGCCAGCACCCAGGGAAGCTTTAACACCGGGGAGCTGTTTTTT. The encoded protein is CASTQGSFNTGELFF.

This sequence joins TRBV6-2 or TRBV6-3 and TRBJ2-1; D unclear. The germline V and J ends were trimmed by 5 bases and 2 bases, with 16 bases remaining between them. Germline V gene lookup returns CDR1 MNHEY and CDR2 SVGEGT. The CDR3 spans 16 residues. CDR3 protein: CASSRGFLSTYNEQFF. The CDR3 DNA reads TGTGCCAGCAGTAGAGGATTCCTCTCTACCTACAATGAGCAGTTCTTC.

The chain recombines TRBV4-2 with TRBJ1-5, with TRBD1 identical over 10 bases. From germline, CDR1 is LGHNA and CDR2 YNFKEQ. Unmatched junction bases numbered 7, after V lost 0 bases and J lost 14 bases. The CDR3 totals 14 residues. The CDR3 DNA reads TGTGCCAGCAGCCAAGATGGGGGGACAGGGGAGGAGCATTTT. Amino acids: CASSQDGGTGEEHF.

CDR3 amino acids: CASSTDRNNQPQHF. The CDR3 DNA reads as TGTGCCAGCAGTACCGACAGGAACAATCAGCCCCAGCATTTT. The chain combines TRBV6-5 with TRBJ1-5, with a tentative D call TRBD1 (6 bases). CDR1 is MNHEY and CDR2 is SVGAGI in the germline V gene. The CDR3 covers 14 residues. Trimming took 5 bases from V and 3 from J, leaving 11 bases between them.

This sequence joins TRBV6-5 and TRBJ1-2; D possibly corresponds to TRBD1 (6 bases). The CDR3 has 13 amino acids. The germline gives CDR1 MNHEY, CDR2 SVGAGI. Trimming left V 8 bases short and J 8 bases short, with 18 bases between. The DNA of the CDR3 is TGTGCCAGCGGGTCACAGGGAAATAACGGCTACACCTTC. Translation: CASGSQGNNGYTF.

The rearrangement uses TRBV5-1 and TRBJ2-2; 7 nucleotides agree with TRBD1. V dropped 5 bases and J dropped 1; count of bases not matched to a gene: 2. The CDR3 runs 14 residues. In germline, CDR1 is SGHRS, CDR2 YFSETQ. CDR3 amino acids: CASRRTGNTGELFF. CDR3 coding DNA: TGCGCCAGCAGGAGGACAGGGAACACCGGGGAGCTGTTTTTT.

The chain couples TRBV5-1 to TRBJ1-1, with TRBD1 identical over 7 bases. The CDR3 is made up of 15 amino acids. V shed 0 bases, J shed 4 bases, and the junction held 6 bases outside the gene matches. Germline V CDR1 and CDR2: SGHRS, YFSETQ. The CDR3 here is CASSLGDSRGTEAFF. The DNA for the CDR3 is TGCGCCAGCAGCTTGGGGGACAGTCGGGGCACTGAAGCTTTCTTT.

The chain carries TRBV6-5 and TRBJ2-1; D may be TRBD1 (5 bases). The V and J ends lost 11 bases and 0 bases respectively, with 17 bases between them. The CDR3 runs 15 residues. CDR1 and CDR2 from the germline V gene are MNHEY and SVGAGI. The CDR3 here is CAVGAELNSYNEQFF. CDR3 in DNA: TGTGCCGTTGGGGCAGAACTCAACTCCTACAATGAGCAGTTCTTC.

The chain couples TRBV29-1 to TRBJ1-1; no reliable D call. V lost 4 bases, J lost 1 base, and 10 bases lay in between. The CDR3 length is 13 residues. The germline CDR1 and CDR2 sequences are SQVTM and ANQGSEA. This CDR3 reads CSVGRGSNTEAFF. In nucleotides, the CDR3 is TGCAGCGTTGGGCGGGGATCGAACACTGAAGCTTTCTTT.

The J gene is TRBJ2-1, the V gene TRBV7-2; 12 nucleotides match TRBD2. The CDR3 contains 17 residues. Germline CDR1 reads SGHTA; CDR2 reads FQGNSA. The ends lost 4 bases at V and 15 bases at J; junction bases unmatched: 19. DNA for the CDR3: TGTGCCAGCAGCTCTCGGAGGACTAGCGGGGCCGATGTGAACAGGTTCTTC. This codes for CASSSRRTSGADVNRFF.

The chain employs TRBV6-5 and TRBJ2-1; TRBD1 is a possible D gene (6 bases). This CDR3 comprises 14 residues. The germline CDR1 and CDR2 sequences are MNHEY and SVGAGI. Trimming removed 9 bases from V and 4 bases from J, with 16 bases in between. The CDR3 DNA reads TGTGCCAGTTCCTTGAAAGGGGGATACAATGAGCAGTTCTTC. Its translation: CASSLKGGYNEQFF.

Only a few counts were recorded for this clone. This chain links TRBV13 with TRBJ2-1; 10 nucleotides match TRBD2. This CDR3 is built from 15 residues. The germline gives CDR1 PRHDT, CDR2 FYEKMQ (reference sequence). V lost 4 bases to trimming and J lost 6 bases; unmatched junction nucleotides: 6. The chain's CDR3 is CASSYTSGTGNEQFF. For the CDR3, the DNA is TGTGCCAGCAGCTATACTAGCGGGACTGGCAATGAGCAGTTCTTC.

V and J are TRBV4-3 and TRBJ2-5; D unresolved. This CDR3 has 13 residues. Trimming shortened V by 3 bases and J by 5 bases, and 10 bases separated the two germline ends. Germline V lookup: CDR1 LGHNA, CDR2 YSLEER. CDR3 sequence: CASSHRSRETQYF. Here the CDR3 DNA reads TGCGCCAGCAGCCACCGCTCGCGGGAGACCCAGTACTTC.

This chain uses TRBV7-2 with TRBJ2-1; possible D gene TRBD2, 5 bases. Germline loops: CDR1 SGHTA, CDR2 FQGNSA. This CDR3 region has 15 residues. Trimming removed 5 bases at V and 0 bases at J, with 11 bases between. DNA for the CDR3: TGTGCCAGCAGCAGAGAGGGCGGCTCCTACAATGAGCAGTTCTTC. As protein: CASSREGGSYNEQFF.

This chain's CDR3 is CASSGTWGQGAGNQPQHF. As DNA, the CDR3 is TGTGCCAGCAGTGGGACGTGGGGACAGGGGGCAGGTAATCAGCCCCAGCATTTT. The rearrangement uses TRBV6-1 and TRBJ1-5; TRBD1 matches at 12 bases. Trimming took 4 bases from V and 4 from J; bases not matched to a gene: 11. In germline, CDR1 is MNHNS, CDR2 SASEGT. The CDR3 loop spans 18 amino acids.

The chain recombines TRBV19 with TRBJ2-1; 13 bases match TRBD2. The V segment lost 5 bases and the J segment 7 bases; nucleotides outside the gene matches: 11. This CDR3 has 17 residues. Germline CDR1 and CDR2: LNHDA and SQIVND (reference sequence). This CDR3 is CASSVPRLAGGTNEQFF. In DNA, the CDR3 is TGTGCCAGTAGTGTACCACGACTAGCGGGGGGTACGAATGAGCAGTTCTTC.

V is TRBV9 and J is TRBJ1-3, with D perhaps TRBD1 (6 bases). The CDR3 has 14 amino acids. Trimming left V 7 bases short and J 1 base short, with 12 bases between. The germline CDR1 and CDR2 sequences are SGDLS and YYNGEE. CDR3 in amino acids: CASGQPSSGNTIYF. CDR3 sequence (DNA): TGTGCCAGCGGACAGCCGTCTTCTGGAAACACCATATATTTT.

This chain links TRBV4-2 with TRBJ1-3; a possible D gene is TRBD1 (5 bases). The CDR3 has 13 amino acids. Trimming shortened V by 3 bases and J by 4 bases, and 7 bases separated the two germline ends. CDR1 is LGHNA and CDR2 is YNFKEQ in the germline V gene. CDR3 residues: CASSQGGGNTIYF. In DNA, the CDR3 is TGTGCCAGCAGCCAGGGGGGAGGAAACACCATATATTTT.

The chain couples TRBV30 to TRBJ1-3, with 9 bases matching TRBD1. The junction had 9 bases not matched to a gene; V was cut back by 5 bases and J by 7 bases. The germline gives CDR1 GTSNPN, CDR2 SVGIG (reference sequence). The CDR3 is made up of 14 amino acids. CDR3 amino acids: CAWGPTGGRNTIYF. The CDR3 DNA follows: TGTGCCTGGGGACCGACAGGGGGTAGGAACACCATATATTTT.

The sample holds one count of this clone. The gene calls are TRBV18 and TRBJ1-1, with D perhaps matching TRBD1 (6 bases). V dropped 3 bases and J dropped 5 bases, with 13 bases sitting between them. The CDR3 covers 14 residues. The germline V gene encodes CDR1 KGHSH and CDR2 LQKENI. CDR3 protein: CASSPRQVGTEAFF. The CDR3 nucleotides are TGTGCCAGCTCACCCCGACAGGTCGGGACTGAAGCTTTCTTT.